Included here is one TCR beta chain sequence, with context. The antigen is not known. The multiple sclerosis controls comprised treatment-naive patients whose relapsing-remitting disease was stable or active. The CD8+ and CD4+ T cells were negatively isolated, with the TEMRA cells enriched by FACS. The sample is drawn from a study of CD8 T cells in Susac syndrome. With V trimmed by 1 base and J by 2 bases, 23 bases remained unmatched. The CDR3 loop spans 21 amino acids. Looked up from germline, CDR1 is LGHNT and CDR2 is FRNRAP. A quantity of about 0.45 to 1 ug RNA underwent reverse transcription using random hexamers. A multiplex approach, immunoSEQ multiplex PCR, amplified TCR beta CDR3 across 54 Vbeta and 13 Jbeta. TCRdb passed the immunoSEQ multiplex PCR reads through MiXCR, listing each CDR3 protein once. Among a few hundred thousand distinct CDR3 sequences listed, approximately 85% were seen once.

General study results and limits: Regarding the TCR sequencing and HLA analysis, the study admitted that a relatively small number of individuals were involved.

V and J are TRBV12-5 and TRBJ2-7; 7 positions agree with TRBD2. The material sequenced was CD8+ T cells from PBMCs. The clonotype comes from a human donor with multiple sclerosis. CDR3 in amino acids: CASGLAVCWPLELAAAYEQYF. The CDR3 nucleotides read TGTGCTAGTGGTTTGGCCGTATGCTGGCCCCTCGAGCTAGCGGCTGCCTACGAGCAGTACTTC.